This T cell receptor (beta chain) was captured in a study of blood T cell repertoires in COVID-19. Trimming took 0 bases from V and 6 from J, leaving 9 bases between them. Germline V lookup: CDR1 SGHKS, CDR2 YYEKEE (reference sequence). The CDR3 has 14 residues. Profiling relied on immunoSEQ multiplex PCR, and the TCRdb table lists in-frame clones only, not all of them. The sample consists of 190,000 or so clones, roughly 87% of them appearing once. This clone has a handful of counts. The sequenced sample was PBMCs or T cells enriched from blood (not recorded which). The J gene is TRBJ2-2, the V gene TRBV5-5; no clear D gene. This clonotype was obtained from a woman in her twenties or thirties who had recovered from COVID-19. In DNA, the CDR3 is TGTGCCAGCAGCTTGGCCCGGGTACCCGGGGAGCTGTTTTTT. This gives the protein CASSLARVPGELFF.